This T cell receptor (beta chain) was sequenced in a study of graft-versus-host responses after intestinal transplantation (dated by TCRdb to the early 2020s). With regard to the full study: The transplants that recipients received were multivisceral, liver-intestinal, or isolated intestinal. All recipients received anti-thymocyte globulin induction followed by maintenance tacrolimus and steroids for around 3 years. Bulk TCR-beta CDR3 sequencing was used to track graft-versus-host and host-versus-graft alloreactive T cell clones in the graft, circulation and bone marrow after intestinal transplantation. Alloreactive clones were identified by sequencing pre-transplant mixed lymphocyte reaction products and comparing these products with unstimulated pre-transplant donor and recipient T cells. A cohort of 24 intestinal transplant recipients, including one retransplant, was enrolled, and a few patients lacking pretransplant specimens were excluded. Donor T cell macrochimerism was defined as a peak of at least 4% donor T cells among recipient peripheral blood mononuclear cells. Rather than going through the commercial service, samples from a few later patients were sequenced in-house on an Illumina MiSeq and processed with MiXCR. General findings and caveats noted by the study authors: Conclusions were limited by the relatively low number and heterogeneity of intestinal transplant patients. Early after transplant, peak levels of circulating GvH clones were associated with declines in HvG clones. GvH clones turned up in recipient bone marrow, with some appearing earlier in ileal mucosa or blood, a pattern consistent with an intestinal mucosal origin. High GvH to HvG T cell clonal ratios were observed in the allografts of patients with donor T cell macrochimerism.

CDR1 and CDR2 were assigned from the germline V gene (reference sequence) as GTSNPN and SVGIG. Its CDR3 holds 13 amino acids, cysteine through phenylalanine. CDR3 DNA only is kept here, 39 bases in frame from base 1. V is cut back by 2 bases and J by 5 bases, with 5 bases in the junction unmatched. The library was obtained by the immunoSEQ multiplex PCR assay. For most patients, genomic DNA was subjected to high-throughput TCR-beta CDR3 sequencing by Adaptive Biotechnologies. For the original study's pipeline: TCR sequencing data for 15 to 20 patients were retrieved from Adaptive's ImmunoSEQ software; a few other patients were processed with MiXCR and VDJtools. CDR3 nucleotide sequences shared by donor and recipient were removed because the origin of these sequences could not be assigned. To count as alloreactive, a clone needed at least 2-fold expansion over unstimulated cells and a minimum CFSE-low frequency of 0.002% (template counts) or 0.001% (read counts). A clone was considered mappable if detected in the sequenced pre-transplant spleen, lymph node, or MLR CFSE-low populations of the donor or recipient. The cumulative frequency of alloreactive clones was calculated as a percentage of all sequences, weighted by copy number. TCRdb limited this immuneACCESS table to in-frame rearrangements with V and J called. A share of clones is missing; checked studies link under half to unresolved V genes, and the rest is unexplained. From that table come the V and J calls and clone size; the DNA was used to work out D and trimming. The sample table contains about 9,600 clones; only one count was recorded for roughly 95% of them. The ten largest clones take up around 15% of the sample.

To note about this clone: The antigen this receptor binds is unknown. No much larger clone is present one base from it, and per-base qualities are unavailable.

Bone marrow was aspirated after transplant from the posterior iliac crest or another site chosen by the physician. The sequencing here drew on bone marrow, taken 500 to 550 days after intestinal transplantation. The rearranged segments are TRBV30 and TRBJ1-2; 7 central nucleotides agree with TRBD1. The source is a human patient who received an intestinal transplant, so some T cells may come from the graft donor. In nucleotide form, the sequence is TGTGCCTGGAGTCTGGGACAGCCTTATGGCTACACCTTC. It codes for CAWSLGQPYGYTF.